This T cell receptor beta chain appears in the sequencing data of a study of blood T cell repertoires in COVID-19. Study details: There were acute and convalescent COVID-19 samples, and they came from the United States, Italy and Spain. PBMCs, B-cell-depleted T cells, or T cells provided the cDNA or gDNA that made up the material.

How the authors handled the data: Amplification with reference gene primers provided the estimates of nucleated cell counts. Assay: immunoSEQ multiplex PCR; the TCRdb copy retains only in-frame clones and omits some. V, J and clone size are taken as reported in that table, and D and trimming were inferred from the DNA itself. The table has about 160,000 clones, roughly 79% seen once. This CDR3 contains 16 residues. V gave up 1 base and J gave up 7 bases; unmatched junction bases: 9. Germline V gives CDR1 SGHNT, CDR2 YYREEE (reference sequence). This receptor was identified in a woman of 80 years or more with acute or convalescent COVID-19. Source material: peripheral blood. This chain joins TRBV5-4 and TRBJ2-1; TRBD1 matches 9 bases. The CDR3 sequence is CASSLWGQGGRNEQFF. CDR3 coding DNA: TGTGCCAGCAGCTTGTGGGGACAGGGTGGTAGAAATGAGCAGTTCTTC.